These T cell receptor beta chains were read from a single sample in a study of CD8 T cells in Susac syndrome. TCRdb independently ran MiXCR on the immunoSEQ multiplex PCR reads; one entry per CDR3 protein. The data show about 73,000 distinct CDR3 sequences, just under 95% seen once. The sequenced sample consisted of CD8+ T cells from PBMCs. All receptors come from a human donor with multiple sclerosis. Both conserved end residues are part of each CDR3. Each record gives: J gene, V gene, clone size, D gene, CDR3 DNA, CDR3 protein. D genes are given only for firm matches. The size field is filled for only some rows; it gives once, few, many or a size class.

TRBJ2-7,TRBV7-9,-,-,TGTGCCAGCAGCTTCCAGGGAGAGCAGTACTTC,CASSFQGEQYF
TRBJ2-1,TRBV6-2/TRBV6-3,-,-,TGTGCCAGCAGTTACGGGCTAGGATATGAGCAGTTCTTC,CASSYGLGYEQFF
TRBJ2-3,TRBV7-7,-,TRBD2,TGTGCTAGCAGCCGTAGCGGGGGTAGCACAGATACGCAGTATTTT,CASSRSGGSTDTQYF
TRBJ1-1,TRBV5-6,-,-,TGTGCCAGCAGTTGGAGGACTGACATGGAAAGTGAAGCTTTCTTT,CASSWRTDMESEAFF
TRBJ2-1,TRBV2,-,-,TGTGCCAGCGGAATGAAGGACAGCTTAACACCGTCCTACAATGAGCAGTTCTTC,CASGMKDSLTPSYNEQFF
TRBJ1-6,TRBV27,-,TRBD1,TGTGCCAGCAGTTCACAGGGGTTCGGTTCACCCCTCCACTTT,CASSSQGFGSPLHF
TRBJ1-5,TRBV4-1,-,-,TGCGCCAGCAGCCCTCTGGTTAGCAATCAGCCCCAGCATTTT,CASSPLVSNQPQHF
TRBJ2-5,TRBV10-3,-,TRBD1,TGTGCCATCAGGGAAAAAAGGGACAGGGGTGAGGAGACCCAGTACTTC,CAIREKRDRGEETQYF
TRBJ2-1,TRBV3-1,-,TRBD2,TGTGCCAGCAGCCAAGTGTTACTAGCGGGAGAAGACAATGAGCAGTTCTTC,CASSQVLLAGEDNEQFF
TRBJ2-7,TRBV6-2/TRBV6-3,-,TRBD1,TGTGCCAGCAGGCTAACAGGGGGACTCTACGAGCAGTACTTC,CASRLTGGLYEQYF
TRBJ1-2,TRBV6-1,-,TRBD1,TGTGCCAGCACTCGACGGACAGGGGGTAACTATGATGGCTACACCTTC,CASTRRTGGNYDGYTF
TRBJ2-7,TRBV2,-,-,TGTGCCAGCAGTGAAGGGGAAGGGACGGGGGGCTTCGAGCAGTACTTC,CASSEGEGTGGFEQYF
TRBJ1-1,TRBV19,-,-,TGTGCCAGTAGTGCCGTGGTGAACACTGAAGCTTTCTTT,CASSAVVNTEAFF
TRBJ2-7,TRBV27,-,-,TGTGCCAGCAGTTTTTGGGGTTACGAGCAGTACTTC,CASSFWGYEQYF
TRBJ2-7,TRBV5-6,-,TRBD1,TGTGCCAGCAGCCCGACAGGGGTTAACTACGAGCAGTACTTC,CASSPTGVNYEQYF
TRBJ2-7,TRBV3-1,once,-,TGTGCCAGCAGCCTTACCGGGACTCTTTTCTACGAGCAGTACTTC,CASSLTGTLFYEQYF
TRBJ2-2,TRBV11-2,-,-,TGTGCCAGCAGCTTAGGTCCTATCAGCGGGGAGCTGTTTTTT,CASSLGPISGELFF
TRBJ1-2,TRBV7-6,-,TRBD1,TGTGCCAGCAGCACATACCCAGACAGGGCTAACTATGGCTACACCTTC,CASSTYPDRANYGYTF